Following are 2 T cell receptor beta chains from one sample sequenced in a study of blood T cells in healthy people across ages. Then a second PCR, running roughly 6 to 11 cycles, was carried out with a sample-barcoded 5' primer and a J-beta primer mix. TCRdb recomputed calls from the 5' RACE reads with MiXCR, one row per CDR3 protein. The table lists around 990,000 distinct CDR3 sequences, more than 30% of them singletons. Sequencing was carried out using blood. The receptor set was obtained from a young man in good health.

V and J are TRBV7-2 and TRBJ2-3, with 10 bases identical to TRBD2. The CDR3 runs to 14 residues. Germline CDR1 reads SGHTA; CDR2 reads FQGNSA. Trimming cost V 6 bases and J 5 bases; bases outside gene matches: 5. CDR3 DNA sequence: TGTGCCAGCAGTAGCGGGGGGACTGGAGATACGCAGTATTTT. Its translation is CASSSGGTGDTQYF.

The rearrangement joins TRBV7-2 to TRBJ2-7, with 7 bases identical to TRBD2. The junction had 11 bases not matched to a gene; V was cut back by 2 bases and J by 7 bases. Germline CDR1 and CDR2: SGHTA and FQGNSA. There are 15 residues in the CDR3. Here the CDR3 reads CASSLTGGFGNEQYF. The CDR3 DNA follows: TGTGCCAGCAGCTTAACCGGGGGGTTCGGGAATGAGCAGTACTTC.